Listed below are T cell receptor beta chains from one sample, sequenced in a study of shared clonotypes between healthy human individuals. Measured with immunoSEQ multiplex PCR; TCRdb has only the in-frame clones, and not every one. Counted here are fewer than 3 million clones, 85% to 95% occurring once; the ten biggest clones make up around 0.35%. Sequenced: naive CD4+ T cells from PBMCs. The receptors originated from a man younger than 35 in good health. Some clones in this sample may be carry-over from other donors' samples. CDR3s include the opening cysteine and the closing phenylalanine or tryptophan. D genes are given only for firm matches. Where a row states a size, it is once, few, many or the class of an expanded clone; other rows omit it.

abundance,j_gene,d_gene,v_gene,CDR3nt,CDR3aa
-,TRBJ2-7,-,TRBV7-2,TGTGCCAGCAGCCCCATGGGGTGGGCCTCCTACGAGCAGTACTTC,CASSPMGWASYEQYF
-,TRBJ1-2,-,TRBV4-2,TGTGCCAGCAGCTCAACCGAGAACTATGGCTACACCTTC,CASSSTENYGYTF
-,TRBJ2-5,-,TRBV30,TGTGCCTGGAGTGTGGGGGGAATGGGGACCCAGTACTTC,CAWSVGGMGTQYF
-,TRBJ1-1,-,TRBV18,TGTGCCAGCTCACCACACCAGGGGAGGGCGGAAGCTTTCTTT,CASSPHQGRAEAFF
-,TRBJ2-1,-,TRBV5-8,TGTGCCAGCAGCTTGGGAGTAGCGCTCACTTTCAAGCAGTTCTTC,CASSLGVALTFKQFF
-,TRBJ2-5,-,TRBV7-7,TGTGCCAGCAGCTTGACGCGACAAGAGACCCAGTACTTC,CASSLTRQETQYF
-,TRBJ2-5,-,TRBV7-9,TGTGCCAGCAGCTTGCGTAACCAAGAGACCCAGTACTTC,CASSLRNQETQYF
-,TRBJ2-5,TRBD1,TRBV5-4,TGTGCCAGCAGCAGGGGACAGAGCCAAGAGACCCAGTACTTC,CASSRGQSQETQYF
-,TRBJ1-1,TRBD1,TRBV7-2,TGTGCCAGCAGCCCGACAGGGTTTGAAGCTTTCTTT,CASSPTGFEAFF
-,TRBJ2-3,TRBD2,TRBV7-9,TGTGCCAGCAGCCCGGGACTAGCTGGAGATACGCAGTATTTT,CASSPGLAGDTQYF
-,TRBJ1-1,-,TRBV28,TGTGCGACGGGCACAGGGAACACTGAAGCTTTCTTT,CATGTGNTEAFF
-,TRBJ2-7,TRBD2,TRBV7-3,TGTGCCAGCAGCTTCTCCGGGACTAGCATTTACGAGCAGTACTTC,CASSFSGTSIYEQYF
-,TRBJ1-4,TRBD1,TRBV23-1,TGCGCCAGCAGTCATCGTATTCCCGGGACAGGGGATGGAAATGAAAAACTGTTTTTT,CASSHRIPGTGDGNEKLFF
-,TRBJ1-2,TRBD1,TRBV19,TGTGCCAGTAGTATAGTATGGACAGGGAGGCGGCAAGACTATGGCTACACCTTC,CASSIVWTGRRQDYGYTF
-,TRBJ2-3,TRBD2,TRBV15,TGTGCCACCAGCAGAGGAGTTACTAGCGGGAGCACAGATACGCAGTATTTT,CATSRGVTSGSTDTQYF
-,TRBJ2-3,TRBD1,TRBV7-3,TGTGCCAGCAGCCAAGGACAGGGGACGCAGTATTTT,CASSQGQGTQYF
-,TRBJ2-1,-,TRBV7-3,TGTGCCAGCAGCTTCGAAGGGGGTGAGCAGTTCTTC,CASSFEGGEQFF
-,TRBJ2-3,TRBD2,TRBV6-5,TGTGCCAGCAGTAGAGGACTAGCGGGAGGTACGCAGTATTTT,CASSRGLAGGTQYF
-,TRBJ2-3,TRBD2,TRBV7-9,TGTGCCAGCAGCTCGGGACTAGCGGGGAGCACAGATACGCAGTATTTT,CASSSGLAGSTDTQYF
-,TRBJ2-5,TRBD2,TRBV18,TGTGCCAGCTCACCCGCGGGAGCGATAGCGTACCAAGAGACCCAGTACTTC,CASSPAGAIAYQETQYF
-,TRBJ1-4,-,TRBV7-2,TGTGCCAGCAGGGAGGGGAACCGCCAACCCAAGGAAAAACTGTTTTTT,CASREGNRQPKEKLFF
-,TRBJ1-1,-,TRBV5-6,TGTGCCAGCAGCTTTAGTGTGAACACTGAAGCTTTCTTT,CASSFSVNTEAFF
-,TRBJ2-2,TRBD1,TRBV29-1,TGCAGCTTAGGACAGGGGGCCGGGGAGCTGTTTTTT,CSLGQGAGELFF
-,TRBJ1-1,TRBD1,TRBV7-2,TGTGCCAGCAGCTTCGACAGGGCCGCTGAAGCTTTCTTT,CASSFDRAAEAFF
-,TRBJ2-3,TRBD1,TRBV6-1,TGTGCCAGCAGGAGACAGGGCAAAGATACGCAGTATTTT,CASRRQGKDTQYF
-,TRBJ2-7,-,TRBV7-6,TGTGCCAGCAGCCCTTACAGAAACAACGAGCAGTACTTC,CASSPYRNNEQYF
few,TRBJ2-7,-,TRBV27,TGTGCCAGCAGTTTAGGAGGCTCCTCAACCTACGAGCAGTACTTC,CASSLGGSSTYEQYF
-,TRBJ2-7,-,TRBV9,TGTGCCAGCAGCCTCGCCCCGGGCGAAGTCTACGAGCAGTACTTC,CASSLAPGEVYEQYF
-,TRBJ2-7,TRBD1,TRBV6-1,TGTGCCAGCAGTGAAGCGGGGACAGCCGGCTACTACGAGCAGTACTTC,CASSEAGTAGYYEQYF
-,TRBJ1-1,-,TRBV7-2,TGTGCCAGCAGCCCAACGAACTCTCCTGGGGGCACTGAAGCTTTCTTT,CASSPTNSPGGTEAFF
-,TRBJ2-7,TRBD2,TRBV7-8,TGTGCCAGCAGCTGGGGGACTAGCGGGGCCTACGAGCAGTACTTC,CASSWGTSGAYEQYF
-,TRBJ2-5,TRBD2,TRBV5-4,TGTGCCAGCAGCTTCGGGACTAGCGGTCAAGAGACCCAGTACTTC,CASSFGTSGQETQYF
once,TRBJ1-6,-,TRBV5-4,TGTGCCAGCACCTACTCGAGGGGGACGGGGAATTCACCCCTCCACTTT,CASTYSRGTGNSPLHF
-,TRBJ2-7,TRBD2,TRBV18,TGTGCCAGCTCACTTCGGCGGGAGACCCCGTACGAGCAGTACTTC,CASSLRRETPYEQYF
-,TRBJ2-5,TRBD1,TRBV9,TGTGCCAGCAGCTTCCGGACAGGGCGAGAGACCCAGTACTTC,CASSFRTGRETQYF
-,TRBJ2-6,TRBD1,TRBV6-7,TGTGCCAGCAGTTACTCGCCATTGGGACAGGGGAACTCTGGGGCCAACGTCCTGACTTTC,CASSYSPLGQGNSGANVLTF
-,TRBJ1-5,TRBD1,TRBV30,TGTGCCTGGAGTGGGGTGAGGACAGGGTTTTTGGGCAATCAGCCCCAGCATTTT,CAWSGVRTGFLGNQPQHF
-,TRBJ2-3,TRBD1,TRBV10-3,TGTGCCATCAGTGGACCGGGACAGGGAGATACGCAGTATTTT,CAISGPGQGDTQYF
-,TRBJ1-1,TRBD1,TRBV6-6,TGTGCCAGCAGTCGACAGGGCGCGAACACTGAAGCTTTCTTT,CASSRQGANTEAFF
-,TRBJ2-7,-,TRBV27,TGTGCCAGCAGTTCCTATCCCGGGACGGCGACTTCCTACGAGCAGTACTTC,CASSSYPGTATSYEQYF
-,TRBJ1-2,-,TRBV4-1,TGCGCCAGCAGCCAAGATCGGGCAATCCGGGTGGTCATGAGCTACACCTTC,CASSQDRAIRVVMSYTF
-,TRBJ2-3,-,TRBV9,TGTGCCAGCAGCGGGGGTAGCACAGATACGCAGTATTTT,CASSGGSTDTQYF
once,TRBJ2-5,TRBD2,TRBV9,TGTGCCAGCAGCGTAGGGAACCTAGCGGGAGAAGAGACCCAGTACTTC,CASSVGNLAGEETQYF
-,TRBJ1-2,-,TRBV7-2,TGTGCCAGCAGCCGAAGTTATAGTCGACAGATTGCTAACTATGGCTACACCTTC,CASSRSYSRQIANYGYTF